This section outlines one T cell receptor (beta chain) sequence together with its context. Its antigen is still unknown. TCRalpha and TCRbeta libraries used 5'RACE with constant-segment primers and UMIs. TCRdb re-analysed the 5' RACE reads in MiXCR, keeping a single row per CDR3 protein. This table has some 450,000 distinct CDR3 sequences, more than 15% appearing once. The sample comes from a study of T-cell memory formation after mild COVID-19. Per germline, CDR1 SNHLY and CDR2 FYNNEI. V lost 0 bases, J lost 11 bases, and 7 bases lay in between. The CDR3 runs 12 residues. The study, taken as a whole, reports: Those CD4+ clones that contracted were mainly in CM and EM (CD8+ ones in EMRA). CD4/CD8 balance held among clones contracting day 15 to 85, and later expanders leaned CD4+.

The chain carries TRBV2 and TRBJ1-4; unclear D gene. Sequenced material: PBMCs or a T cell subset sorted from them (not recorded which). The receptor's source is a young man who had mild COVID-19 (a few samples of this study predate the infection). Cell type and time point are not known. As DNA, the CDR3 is TGTGCCAGCAGTGAAGCTCTAGGGAAACTGTTTTTT. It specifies CASSEALGKLFF. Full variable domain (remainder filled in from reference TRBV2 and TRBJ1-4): EPEVTQTPSHQVTQMGQEVILRCVPISNHLYFYWYRQILGQKVEFLVSFYNNEISEKSEIFDDQFSVERPDGSNFTLKIRSTKLEDSAMYFCASSEALGKLFFGSGTQLSVL.